This TCR beta chain was sequenced for a study of human T cells and chemical hapten exposure. TCRdb analysed the RACE reads with MiXCR anew, one entry per CDR3 protein. The sample lists about 270,000 distinct CDR3 sequences; just under 8% were seen once. Time point given: pre-sensitization, week 0. Treatment noted: therapeutic diphenylcyclopropenone sensitization with weekly scalp DPC. This CDR3 is 12 amino acids long. Germline assignment: CDR1 SGHRS and CDR2 YFSETQ. The junction had 1 base not matched to a gene; V was cut back by 5 bases and J by 3 bases. This clonotype was seen a handful of times. The sequencing used whole blood, collected in connection with sensitization to the hapten diphenylcyclopropenone (DPC). The clonotype originates from a man aged 18 to 35 with alopecia areata. Some clones in this sample may be carry-over from other donors' samples. The V and J genes are TRBV5-1 and TRBJ1-1; 7 nucleotides align to TRBD1. The CDR3 reads CASRQGYTEAFF. CDR3 bases: TGCGCCAGCAGACAGGGGTACACTGAAGCTTTCTTT. Using reference TRBV5-1 and TRBJ1-1 for the parts outside the CDR3, the full variable domain is KAGVTQTPRYLIKTRGQQVTLSCSPISGHRSVSWYQQTPGQGLQFLFEYFSETQRNKGNFPGRFSGRQFSNSRSEMNVSTLELGDSALYLCASRQGYTEAFFGQGTRLTVV.